The 10 T cell receptor beta chains listed next were all sequenced from one sample in a study of T cells in Graves' hyperthyroidism and ophthalmopathy (dated by TCRdb to 2018 to 2020). The protocol used for the library was multiplex PCR. TCRdb shows the sequencer as Illumina HiSeq 2000. The TCR beta CDR3 regions were amplified from the RNA transcripts. The TCR CDR3 was subjected to a first round of RT-PCR using the HTBI primer set and the Qiagen OneStep RT-PCR kit. TCRdb reran the public reads through fastp at Q25 and MiXCR, keeping productive beta chains. Identical CDR3 protein sequences are pooled into one entry, listed with their most common genes and DNA. This sample is represented by about 350,000 distinct CDR3 sequences; around 18% of them were singletons. 15% to 19% of the sample goes to the ten largest clones. Sequenced sample: blood. The receptors were gathered from a woman aged 40-49 years with Graves' ophthalmopathy.

At least ten counts were recorded for this clonotype. The J gene is TRBJ2-5, the V gene TRBV20-1; D possibly corresponds to TRBD1 (6 bases). The ends were cut back, 6 bases at V and 9 bases at J, with 20 bases in the middle. The CDR3 contains 13 residues. Per germline, CDR1 DFQATT and CDR2 SNEGSKA (reference sequence). This chain's CDR3 is CSASPRTPGAQYF. In DNA, the CDR3 is TGCAGTGCCTCCCCTCGGACCCCAGGGGCCCAGTACTTC.

This clonotype was seen many times. J is TRBJ2-5 and V is TRBV7-2; 11 bases agree with TRBD2. In germline, CDR1 is SGHTA, CDR2 FQGNSA. This CDR3 comprises 16 residues. With 1 base clipped from V and 4 bases from J, the junction kept 5 bases outside the gene matches. The CDR3 DNA follows: TGTGCCAGCAGCTTAGGGGCCCTAGCGGGAGGAGAGACCCAGTACTTC. Protein: CASSLGALAGGETQYF. The complete variable domain, with remaining parts taken from reference TRBV7-2 and TRBJ2-5, reads GAGVSQSPSNKVTEKGKDVELRCDPISGHTALYWYRQSLGQGLEFLIYFQGNSAPDKSGLPSDRFSAERTGGSVSTLTIQRTQQEDSAVYLCASSLGALAGGETQYFGPGTRLLVL.

This clonotype was counted at least ten times. The J gene is TRBJ2-7, the V gene TRBV7-2, with 9 nucleotides matching TRBD2. Germline V gives CDR1 SGHTA, CDR2 FQGNSA. V shed 4 bases and J 1 base; nucleotides not matched to a gene: 5. The CDR3 has 15 residues. CDR3 protein: CASSSAGGKSYEQYF. The DNA of the CDR3 is TGTGCCAGCAGCTCAGCGGGAGGCAAATCCTACGAGCAGTACTTC.

In this sample, this clonotype turned up many times. This rearrangement joins TRBV28 to TRBJ1-1, with D unresolved. Trimming removed 5 bases from V and 1 base from J, with 14 bases in between. The length of the CDR3 is 15 residues. The germline CDR1 and CDR2 sequences are MDHEN and SYDVKM. The DNA of the CDR3 is TGTGCCAGCAGTAAAACAATTCAGACGAACACTGAAGCTTTCTTT. It is translated as CASSKTIQTNTEAFF.

This clonotype was counted a few times. The gene calls are TRBV11-2 and TRBJ2-7, with TRBD2 matching over 16 bases. The germline gives CDR1 SGHAT, CDR2 FQNNGV. The CDR3 has 16 residues. The J segment lost 9 bases and the V segment lost 5 bases, leaving 10 bases of the junction unmatched. Here the CDR3 DNA reads TGTGCCAGCAGCCCCCCGGGACTAGCGGGAGGGTTAGGGCAGTACTTC. The encoded protein is CASSPPGLAGGLGQYF.

This clonotype was observed at least ten times. The chain employs TRBV28 and TRBJ1-5, with D uncertain. This CDR3 is 15 amino acids long. The V gene lost 6 bases and the J gene lost 1 base, with 13 bases spanning the gap. From germline, CDR1 is MDHEN and CDR2 SYDVKM. The CDR3, as DNA: TGTGCCAGCAGGTGGGGAACACACAGCAATCAGCCCCAGCATTTT. This encodes CASRWGTHSNQPQHF. The entire variable domain, with the rest obtained from reference TRBV28 and TRBJ1-5, is as follows: DVKVTQSSRYLVKRTGEKVFLECVQDMDHENMFWYRQDPGLGLRLIYFSYDVKMKEKGDIPEGYSVSREKKERFSLILESASTNQTSMYLCASRWGTHSNQPQHFGDGTRLSIL.

This clonotype showed up many times. V is TRBV25-1 and J is TRBJ2-5; D is unresolved. CDR3 length equals 13 residues. Germline V lookup: CDR1 MGHDK, CDR2 SYGVNS. Trimming stripped 4 bases from V and 1 base from J, with 7 bases between. In DNA form, the CDR3 reads TGTGCCAGCAGTGTAATGTTCCAAGAGACCCAGTACTTC. Its translation: CASSVMFQETQYF. The whole variable domain, remainder taken from reference TRBV25-1 and TRBJ2-5, is EADIYQTPRYLVIGTGKKITLECSQTMGHDKMYWYQQDPGMELHLIHYSYGVNSTEKGDLSSESTVSRIRTEHFPLTLESARPSHTSQYLCASSVMFQETQYFGPGTRLLVL.

The sample holds many counts of this clonotype. The V call is TRBV6-1, the J call TRBJ1-2; D is uncertain. The germline CDR1 and CDR2 sequences are MNHNS and SASEGT. V lost 4 bases and J 8 bases, leaving 14 bases between the germline ends. The CDR3 has 13 residues. CDR3 region: CASSVSLLQGYTF. The CDR3 region has the DNA TGTGCCAGCAGTGTGTCGCTTCTCCAGGGCTACACCTTC.

This clonotype was observed at least ten times. CDR3 coding DNA: TGTGCCAGCAGTAGACTAGCGGGGAGCACAGATACGCAGTATTTT. It encodes CASSRLAGSTDTQYF. The chain carries TRBV6-1 and TRBJ2-3, with 11 bases lining up with TRBD2. Trimming at V came to 5 bases and at J to 0 bases, leaving 1 base not matched to a gene. The CDR3 consists of 15 residues. Germline V lookup: CDR1 MNHNS, CDR2 SASEGT.

The sample holds many counts of this clonotype. The chain recombines TRBV30 with TRBJ1-5; D remains ambiguous. CDR1 is GTSNPN and CDR2 is SVGIG in the germline V gene (reference sequence). The V and J ends lost 2 bases and 2 bases respectively, with 4 bases between them. CDR3 size: 12 residues. The CDR3 sequence: CAWSKGNQPQHF. Written as DNA, the CDR3 is TGTGCCTGGAGTAAAGGCAATCAGCCCCAGCATTTT.